Following are 16 T cell receptor beta chains from one sample sequenced in a study of OX40 agonist ivuxolimab in advanced cancers. Clones were sequenced by immunoSEQ multiplex PCR, and TCRdb holds only the in-frame ones, with some missing. The sample shows some 79,000 clones, around 90% of them seen only once. The specimen comprised CD4+ or CD8+ T cells sorted from blood, sampled in a trial of the OX40 agonist ivuxolimab. These receptor sequences come from an adult with an advanced solid tumor such as melanoma, head and neck, liver or kidney cancer.

The chain combines TRBV10-2 with TRBJ1-2, with 9 nucleotides matching TRBD1. V shed 2 bases, J shed 7 bases, and the junction held 5 bases outside the gene matches. Germline V gene data show CDR1 as WSHSY and CDR2 as SAAADI. This CDR3 comprises 14 residues. CDR3 coding DNA: TGCGCCAGCAGTGAGACAGGGGGCGAGGTTGGCTACACCTTC. Translating it yields CASSETGGEVGYTF.

This rearrangement joins TRBV5-1 to TRBJ1-2; D gene ambiguous. Deletions cut 0 bases from V and 10 bases from J, with 13 bases between. The CDR3 has 13 amino acids. Per germline, CDR1 SGHRS and CDR2 YFSETQ. CDR3 region: CASSLGTGSDYTF. CDR3 coding DNA: TGCGCCAGCAGCTTGGGGACTGGTTCTGACTACACCTTC. Variable domain in full (rest from reference TRBV5-1 and TRBJ1-2): KAGVTQTPRYLIKTRGQQVTLSCSPISGHRSVSWYQQTPGQGLQFLFEYFSETQRNKGNFPGRFSGRQFSNSRSEMNVSTLELGDSALYLCASSLGTGSDYTFGSGTRLTVV.

V gene TRBV15 combines with J gene TRBJ2-4; D remains unclear. V lost 1 base to trimming and J lost 0 bases, with 10 bases between them. CDR1 is LNHNV, CDR2 YYDKDF, per germline (reference sequence). This CDR3 comprises 16 residues. Here the CDR3 DNA reads TGTGCCACCAGCAGAGGTGTCACGTTAGCCAAAAACATTCAGTACTTC. Protein sequence: CATSRGVTLAKNIQYF.

The chain joins TRBV5-4 to TRBJ1-1, with D perhaps TRBD1 (6 bases). Trimming took off 5 bases at V and 1 base at J, with 12 bases between the two ends. Germline CDR1 SGHNT, CDR2 YYREEE (reference sequence). The CDR3 extends over 14 amino acids. CDR3 DNA sequence: TGTGCCAGCAGTCAGCAGGGGAGGAACACTGAAGCTTTCTTT. Translation gives CASSQQGRNTEAFF.

CDR3 amino acids: CASRGLAGNRQETQYF. The CDR3 nucleotides are TGCGCCAGCAGGGGACTAGCGGGAAACAGACAAGAGACCCAGTACTTC. The V and J genes are TRBV10-2 and TRBJ2-5; 13 positions match TRBD2. The CDR3 spans 16 residues. Trimming at V came to 6 bases and at J to 2 bases, leaving 6 bases not matched to a gene. Germline loops: CDR1 WSHSY, CDR2 SAAADI.

About this clone: The same CDR3 also results from other DNA sequences found in this sample. This rearrangement joins TRBV5-1 to TRBJ2-1; 7 bases agree with TRBD2. With 0 bases clipped from V and 0 bases from J, the junction kept 0 bases outside the gene matches. Looked up from germline, CDR1 is SGHRS and CDR2 is YFSETQ. The CDR3 is 15 residues long. As DNA, the CDR3 is TGCGCCAGCAGCTTGGGCGGGAGCTCCTACAATGAGCAGTTCTTC. It yields the protein CASSLGGSSYNEQFF.

The V gene is TRBV19, the J gene TRBJ2-3, with 9 bases matching TRBD2. Germline CDR1 reads LNHDA; CDR2 reads SQIVND (reference sequence). The J segment lost 6 bases and the V segment lost 10 bases, leaving 14 bases of the junction unmatched. CDR3 length: 15 residues. The CDR3 region is CATRAGGLFRDTQYF. As DNA, the CDR3 is TGTGCCACTCGAGCGGGAGGACTTTTCCGGGATACGCAGTATTTT.

This clone was counted once. The chain employs TRBV30 and TRBJ1-2, with D uncertain. CDR3 length: 13 amino acids. Germline-derived CDR1 and CDR2 are GTSNPN and SVGIG (reference sequence). V was cut by 4 bases and J by 6 bases, with 15 bases left in between. CDR3 in amino acids: CAWTVEEAHGYTF. For the CDR3, the DNA is TGTGCCTGGACCGTCGAGGAAGCTCATGGCTACACCTTC.

This chain joins TRBV12-5 and TRBJ1-1; the match to TRBD1 covers 9 bases. V was clipped by 1 base and J by 11 bases; unmatched bases: 11. This CDR3 is 15 amino acids long. Germline V gene sequence: CDR1 LGHNT, CDR2 FRNRAP. The CDR3 DNA reads TGTGCTAGTGGTTTGGGGGACAGGGAATCCTACGAGGCTTTCTTT. This encodes CASGLGDRESYEAFF.

This clone appeared once. The chain uses TRBV6-5 and TRBJ2-1, with unresolved D. The V end lost 0 bases, the J end lost 7 bases, and 4 bases lay between the germline ends. Germline loops: CDR1 MNHEY, CDR2 SVGAGI. The CDR3 runs to 12 residues. In DNA form, the CDR3 reads TGTGCCAGCAGTTACTCGGGGAATGAGCAGTTCTTC. Protein sequence: CASSYSGNEQFF.

This clone has just one count. V is TRBV21-1 and J is TRBJ1-5. TRBV21-1 is a pseudogene. This CDR3 spans 17 amino acids. DNA for the CDR3: TGTGCCAGCAGCAAATTATCGTGTGCCGATAGCAATCAGCCCCAGCATTTT. Its translation: CASSKLSCADSNQPQHF.

This clone came up once. The V call is TRBV7-2, the J call TRBJ2-7, with D tentatively TRBD1 or TRBD2 (5 bases each). The CDR3 has 15 residues. Trimming removed 5 bases from V and 4 bases from J, with 18 bases in between. Per germline, CDR1 SGHTA and CDR2 FQGNSA. CDR3 amino acids: CASSPQGAWGYEQYF. The DNA of the CDR3 is TGTGCCAGCAGCCCGCAAGGGGCATGGGGGTACGAGCAGTACTTC.

CDR3 nucleotide sequence: TGTGCCAGCAGCTTTTTTAGCGGGAGTAGGACAGATACGCAGTATTTT. This translates into CASSFFSGSRTDTQYF. This rearrangement joins TRBV7-2 to TRBJ2-3; 9 bases are shared with TRBD2. The germline gives CDR1 SGHTA, CDR2 FQGNSA. V was pared by 3 bases and J by 3 bases, with 7 bases of the junction left unmatched. CDR3 length: 16 amino acids.

The chain employs TRBV18 and TRBJ1-1, with 7 bases lining up with TRBD1. The germline V gene has CDR1 KGHSH and CDR2 LQKENI. The CDR3 consists of 13 residues. The ends lost 2 bases at V and 8 bases at J; junction bases unmatched: 5. The CDR3, as DNA: TGTGCCAGCTCACCAAACTACAGGGGCGAAGCTTTCTTT. Its protein is CASSPNYRGEAFF.

This clone was seen only once. This chain joins TRBV14 and TRBJ2-1; weak D call: TRBD1 (6 bases). Germline CDR1 is SGHDN and CDR2 is FVKESK. The germline V and J ends were trimmed by 0 bases and 9 bases, with 9 bases remaining between them. The CDR3 is 13 amino acids. DNA of the CDR3: TGTGCCAGCAGCCAAGATTGGGGGCTTGAGCAGTTCTTC. Translation: CASSQDWGLEQFF.

The chain has TRBV15 and TRBJ2-1; TRBD2 agrees at 15 bases. The germline CDR1 and CDR2 sequences are LNHNV and YYDKDF (reference sequence). The CDR3 covers 17 residues. V was clipped by 1 base and J by 5 bases; unmatched bases: 3. CDR3 amino acids: CATSRGGLAGGNNEQFF. CDR3 bases: TGTGCCACCAGCAGAGGCGGACTAGCGGGGGGGAACAATGAGCAGTTCTTC.